This TCR beta chain is from a study of blood T cell repertoires in COVID-19. Study-level information: Donors in the United States, Italy and Spain gave samples during acute or convalescent COVID-19. Sample material is recorded as cDNA or gDNA derived from T cells, B-cell-depleted T cells, or PBMCs.

In the authors' methods: It was from reference gene primer amplification that nucleated cell counts were estimated. Some clones are missing from TCRdb's copy, which holds only in-frame ones; the method was immunoSEQ multiplex PCR. The DNA was the basis for D and trimming; V, J and clone size are from that table. The repertoire holds about 160,000 clones, with around 74% as singletons. Trimming cost V 5 bases and J 5 bases; bases outside gene matches: 8. CDR3 length equals 15 residues. Germline V gene sequence: CDR1 SGHTA, CDR2 FQGTGA. Only a few counts were recorded for this clone. The clonotype originates from a man between 65 and 79 years old with acute or convalescent COVID-19. The chain has TRBV7-3 and TRBJ2-7; 11 bases line up with TRBD1. Sequenced: peripheral blood. The CDR3 is CASSTSGQGAHEQYF. DNA for the CDR3: TGTGCCAGCAGCACCTCTGGACAGGGGGCGCACGAGCAGTACTTC.